The 7 T cell receptor beta chains listed next were all sequenced from one sample in a study of blood T cell repertoires in COVID-19. Measured with immunoSEQ multiplex PCR; TCRdb has only the in-frame clones, and not every one. The sample lists roughly 8,200 clones; 65% to 90% were seen once. The sequenced sample was peripheral blood. These receptors all stem from a human donor with active COVID-19. The donor label of this sample is uncertain.

This clone was observed a few times. CDR3 sequence: CASSQAAGRGEAFF. The CDR3, as DNA: TGTGCCAGCAGCCAAGCTGCGGGACGGGGTGAAGCTTTCTTT. V and J are TRBV3-1 (or the pseudogene TRBV3-2) and TRBJ1-1; D possibly corresponds to TRBD1 (5 bases). The CDR3 runs to 14 residues. The V and J ends lost 1 base and 7 bases respectively, with 13 bases between them. The germline CDR1 and CDR2 sequences are LGHDT and YNNKEL (reference sequence).

The V gene is TRBV5-1, the J gene TRBJ1-1; 9 bases map to TRBD1. The junction had 2 bases not matched to a gene; V was cut back by 4 bases and J by 1 base. Per germline, CDR1 SGHRS and CDR2 YFSETQ. The CDR3 has 14 amino acids. This CDR3 reads CASSRGQGNTEAFF. CDR3 nucleotide sequence: TGCGCCAGCAGCCGGGGACAGGGGAACACTGAAGCTTTCTTT.

This clone appeared a few times. V is TRBV4-3 and J is TRBJ2-3, with 7 bases matching TRBD2. This CDR3 is 16 amino acids long. V gave up 0 bases and J gave up 5 bases; unmatched junction bases: 8. Germline CDR1 LGHNA, CDR2 YSLEER. CDR3 protein: CASSQDVAGVVDTQYF. The CDR3 nucleotides are TGCGCCAGCAGCCAAGATGTGGCGGGAGTTGTAGATACGCAGTATTTT.

The chain links TRBV12-3 or TRBV12-4 to TRBJ1-2; D remains ambiguous. The CDR3 has 12 amino acids. Trimming shortened V by 6 bases and J by 8 bases, and 13 bases separated the two germline ends. CDR3 DNA sequence: TGTGCCAGCAGCTCCGGGGTCTCCGGCTACACCTTC. Translating gives CASSSGVSGYTF.

V usage is TRBV4-2 and J usage is TRBJ2-6, with 7 bases aligning to TRBD1. Germline CDR1 is LGHNA and CDR2 is YNFKEQ. The CDR3 length is 15 residues. The J segment lost 3 bases and the V segment lost 1 base, leaving 0 bases of the junction unmatched. CDR3 region: CASSQGTGGANVLTF. In DNA form, the CDR3 reads TGTGCCAGCAGCCAAGGGACAGGTGGGGCCAACGTCCTGACTTTC.

The CDR3 nucleotides read TGTGCCAGCTCACCAACAGGGTGGCCGGTGAACACTGAAGCTTTCTTT. Its protein is CASSPTGWPVNTEAFF. The V and J genes are TRBV18 and TRBJ1-1, with a possible D match to TRBD1 (6 bases). The CDR3 extends over 16 amino acids. Germline-derived CDR1 and CDR2 are KGHSH and LQKENI. Trimming took 2 bases from V and 0 from J, leaving 13 bases between them.

The chain combines TRBV19 with TRBJ1-5; D perhaps matches TRBD1 (5 bases). CDR1 is LNHDA and CDR2 is SQIVND in the germline V gene (reference sequence). The CDR3 runs 13 residues. V was trimmed by 3 bases and J by 5 bases, leaving 8 bases between them. The CDR3 DNA reads as TGTGCCAGTAGTATCGGGGGATATCAGCCCCAGCATTTT. Its translation: CASSIGGYQPQHF. The full variable domain, in which reference TRBV19 and TRBJ1-5 provide the parts outside the CDR3, is DGGITQSPKYLFRKEGQNVTLSCEQNLNHDAMYWYRQDPGQGLRLIYYSQIVNDFQKGDIAEGYSVSREKKESFPLTVTSAQKNPTAFYLCASSIGGYQPQHFGDGTRLSIL.